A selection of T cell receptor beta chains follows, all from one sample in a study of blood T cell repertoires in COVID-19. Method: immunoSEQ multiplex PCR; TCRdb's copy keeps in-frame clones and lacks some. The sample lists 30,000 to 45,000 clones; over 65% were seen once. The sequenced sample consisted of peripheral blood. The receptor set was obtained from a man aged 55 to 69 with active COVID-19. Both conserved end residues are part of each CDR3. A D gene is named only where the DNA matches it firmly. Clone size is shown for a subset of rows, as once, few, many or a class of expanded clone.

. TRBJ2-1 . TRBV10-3 CAISESIAAPYNEQFF TGTGCCATCAGTGAGTCGATAGCGGCCCCCTACAATGAGCAGTTCTTC
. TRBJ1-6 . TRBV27 CASSYTGWNSPLHF TGTGCCAGCAGTTACACAGGGTGGAATTCACCCCTCCACTTT
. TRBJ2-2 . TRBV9 CASSAGQITTTGELFF TGTGCCAGCAGCGCAGGGCAGATAACTACCACCGGGGAGCTGTTTTTT
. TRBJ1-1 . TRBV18 CASSGKTNTEAFF TGTGCCAGCTCAGGCAAAACGAACACTGAAGCTTTCTTT
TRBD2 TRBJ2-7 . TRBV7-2 CASSPPSGRDEQYF TGTGCCAGCAGCCCCCCCAGCGGGAGGGACGAGCAGTACTTC
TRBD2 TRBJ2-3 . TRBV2 CASRLRIAGGGSDTQYF TGTGCCAGCAGGCTACGCATAGCGGGAGGGGGCTCCGATACGCAGTATTTT
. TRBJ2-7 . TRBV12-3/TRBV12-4 CASSLGRAGYF TGTGCCAGCAGTTTAGGGAGGGCAGGATACTTC
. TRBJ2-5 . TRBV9 CASSVRGGETQYF TGTGCCAGCAGCGTTAGGGGTGGAGAGACCCAGTACTTC
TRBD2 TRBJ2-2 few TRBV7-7 CASSLGLAGGSNTGELFF TGTGCTAGCAGCTTAGGACTAGCGGGGGGATCGAACACCGGGGAGCTGTTTTTT
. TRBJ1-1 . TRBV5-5 CASSWSGGMNTEAFF TGTGCCAGCAGCTGGTCCGGGGGGATGAACACTGAAGCTTTCTTT
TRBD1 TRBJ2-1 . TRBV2 CASSEDRGSYNEQFF TGTGCCAGCAGTGAGGACAGGGGGTCCTACAATGAGCAGTTCTTC
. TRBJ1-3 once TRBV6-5 CASTAAAGNTIYF TGTGCCAGCACGGCCGCGGCTGGAAACACCATATATTTT
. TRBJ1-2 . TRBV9 CASSVGQGYGYTF TGTGCCAGCAGCGTAGGGCAGGGTTATGGCTACACCTTC
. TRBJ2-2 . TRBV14 CASSPLGTPYTGELFF TGTGCCAGCAGCCCGCTAGGGACACCTTACACCGGGGAGCTGTTTTTT
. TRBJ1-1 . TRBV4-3 CASSQVELGGTEAFF TGCGCCAGCAGCCAAGTGGAGCTGGGAGGCACTGAAGCTTTCTTT
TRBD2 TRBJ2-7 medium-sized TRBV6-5 CASRLAETYEQYF TGTGCCAGCAGACTAGCGGAAACCTACGAGCAGTACTTC
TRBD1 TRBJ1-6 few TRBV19 CASTLGQGYSPLHF TGTGCCAGTACCCTCGGACAGGGATATTCACCCCTCCACTTT
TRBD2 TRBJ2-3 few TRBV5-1 CASSSGLAGSTDTQYF TGCGCCAGCAGCTCTGGACTAGCGGGGTCCACAGATACGCAGTATTTT
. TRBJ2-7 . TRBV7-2 CASSLENRAGGPEQYF TGTGCCAGCAGCTTAGAGAATAGGGCGGGTGGTCCCGAGCAGTACTTC
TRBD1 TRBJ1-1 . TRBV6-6 CASSTRQGWNTEAFF TGTGCCAGCAGTACCCGACAGGGATGGAACACTGAAGCTTTCTTT
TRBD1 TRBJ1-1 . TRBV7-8 CASSLGKIGRQGSAFF TGTGCCAGCAGCTTAGGGAAAATCGGTAGACAGGGATCAGCTTTCTTT
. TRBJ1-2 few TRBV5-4 CASSPLAAANGYTF TGTGCCAGCAGCCCCCTTGCGGCGGCCAATGGCTACACCTTC
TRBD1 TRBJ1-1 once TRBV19 CASSIGTGVTEAFF TGTGCCAGTAGTATAGGGACAGGGGTCACTGAAGCTTTCTTT
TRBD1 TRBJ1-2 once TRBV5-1 CASSFDRGDGYTF TGCGCCAGCAGCTTCGACAGGGGCGATGGCTACACCTTC
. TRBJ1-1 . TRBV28 CASSTIRGYTEAFF TGTGCCAGCAGTACTATCAGGGGTTACACTGAAGCTTTCTTT
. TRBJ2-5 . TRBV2 CASSVRGRETQYF TGTGCCAGCAGTGTAAGGGGCCGAGAGACCCAGTACTTC
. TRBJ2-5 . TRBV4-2 CASSQEQLSGQETQYF TGTGCCAGCAGCCAAGAACAGCTCAGCGGCCAAGAGACCCAGTACTTC
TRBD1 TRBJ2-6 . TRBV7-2 CASSFGQGVVSGANVLTF TGTGCCAGCAGCTTCGGACAGGGGGTCGTCTCTGGGGCCAACGTCCTGACTTTC
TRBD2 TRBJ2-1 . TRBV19 CASSPRAGGSYNEQFF TGTGCCAGTAGTCCCCGTGCGGGAGGCTCCTACAATGAGCAGTTCTTC
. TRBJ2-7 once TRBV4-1 CASSREALSYEQYF TGCGCCAGCAGCCGGGAGGCTTTATCCTACGAGCAGTACTTC
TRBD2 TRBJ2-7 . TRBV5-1 CASRIWGTSGTEEQYF TGCGCCAGCAGGATATGGGGGACTAGCGGGACTGAAGAGCAGTACTTC
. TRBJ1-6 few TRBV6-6 CASSYSGGETPLHF TGTGCCAGCAGTTACTCGGGAGGGGAAACACCCCTCCACTTT
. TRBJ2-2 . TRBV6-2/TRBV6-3 CASSYGDREVGELFF TGTGCCAGCAGTTACGGTGACAGGGAGGTCGGGGAGCTGTTTTTT
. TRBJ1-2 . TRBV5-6 CASSLDPTGYGYTF TGTGCCAGCAGCCTGGACCCCACCGGCTATGGCTACACCTTC
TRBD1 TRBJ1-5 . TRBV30 CAWSSGTGGGQPQHF TGTGCCTGGAGCTCCGGGACAGGGGGCGGGCAGCCCCAGCATTTT
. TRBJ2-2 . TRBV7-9 CARGRANTGELFF TGTGCCCGAGGCAGGGCGAACACCGGGGAGCTGTTTTTT
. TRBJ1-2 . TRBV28 CASWRDDYGYTF TGTGCCAGCTGGCGGGATGACTATGGCTACACCTTC
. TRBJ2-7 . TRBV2 CASRRTASSYEQYF TGTGCCAGCAGAAGGACAGCTAGCTCCTACGAGCAGTACTTC
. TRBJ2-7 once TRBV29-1 CSVEDENAVSYEQYF TGCAGCGTTGAAGATGAGAACGCCGTATCCTACGAGCAGTACTTC
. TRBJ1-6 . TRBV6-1 CASSEWQGYSPLHF TGTGCCAGCAGTGAGTGGCAGGGTTATTCACCCCTCCACTTT
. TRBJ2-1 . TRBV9 CASSPPAGHNEQFF TGTGCCAGCAGCCCCCCCGCCGGTCACAATGAGCAGTTCTTC
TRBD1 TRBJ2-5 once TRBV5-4 CASSLPGGQETQYF TGTGCCAGCAGCTTGCCAGGGGGCCAAGAGACCCAGTACTTC
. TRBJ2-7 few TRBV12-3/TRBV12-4 CASSLAYSYEQYF TGTGCCAGCAGTTTAGCTTACTCCTACGAGCAGTACTTC
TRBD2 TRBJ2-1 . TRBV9 CASSVGSQELAGRSYNEQFF TGTGCCAGCAGCGTAGGGTCCCAAGAGCTAGCGGGTCGGTCCTACAATGAGCAGTTCTTC
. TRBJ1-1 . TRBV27 CASRLDGRIMNTEAFF TGTGCCAGCAGACTAGACGGACGGATTATGAACACTGAAGCTTTCTTT
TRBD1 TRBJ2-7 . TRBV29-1 CSVELTGSYEQYF TGCAGCGTTGAACTGACAGGGTCCTACGAGCAGTACTTC
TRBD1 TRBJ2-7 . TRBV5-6 CASSFSPGQGSYEQYF TGTGCCAGCAGCTTCTCACCGGGACAGGGCTCCTACGAGCAGTACTTC
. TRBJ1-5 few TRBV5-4 CASSLDTGQPQHF TGTGCCAGCAGCTTGGATACAGGTCAGCCCCAGCATTTT
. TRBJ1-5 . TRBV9 CASSARGNNQPQHF TGTGCCAGCAGCGCCAGGGGTAACAATCAGCCCCAGCATTTT
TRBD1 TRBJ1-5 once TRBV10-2 CASSDRDRGQGQPQHF TGCGCCAGCAGTGACCGGGACAGGGGGCAGGGGCAGCCCCAGCATTTT
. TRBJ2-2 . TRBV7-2 CASSWPGGTSNTGELFF TGTGCCAGCAGCTGGCCGGGCGGGACTTCAAACACCGGGGAGCTGTTTTTT
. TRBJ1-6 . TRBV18 CASSPLLSSYNSPLHF TGTGCCAGCTCACCGCTATTGAGCTCCTATAATTCACCCCTCCACTTT
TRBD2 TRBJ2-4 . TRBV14 CASSPIGTSGAKNIQYF TGTGCCAGCAGCCCAATAGGGACTAGCGGCGCCAAAAACATTCAGTACTTC
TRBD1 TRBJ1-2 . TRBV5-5 CATRGQVDYGYTF TGTGCCACCAGAGGACAGGTCGACTATGGCTACACCTTC
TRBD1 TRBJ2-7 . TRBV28 CASSTKTPGQGHEQYF TGTGCCAGCAGTACCAAAACCCCGGGACAGGGACATGAGCAGTACTTC
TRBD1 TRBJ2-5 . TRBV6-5 CASRDRGAGAQYF TGTGCCAGCAGGGACAGGGGGGCCGGGGCCCAGTACTTC
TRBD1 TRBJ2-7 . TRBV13 CASSSSPGQGDQEYF TGTGCCAGCAGCTCTAGTCCGGGACAGGGGGATCAAGAGTACTTC
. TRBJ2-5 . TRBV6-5 CASSYSTEETQYF TGTGCCAGCAGTTACTCGACAGAAGAGACCCAGTACTTC
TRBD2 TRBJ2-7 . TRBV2 CASSEGRLAGDYEQYF TGTGCCAGCAGTGAAGGTAGACTAGCGGGGGACTACGAGCAGTACTTC